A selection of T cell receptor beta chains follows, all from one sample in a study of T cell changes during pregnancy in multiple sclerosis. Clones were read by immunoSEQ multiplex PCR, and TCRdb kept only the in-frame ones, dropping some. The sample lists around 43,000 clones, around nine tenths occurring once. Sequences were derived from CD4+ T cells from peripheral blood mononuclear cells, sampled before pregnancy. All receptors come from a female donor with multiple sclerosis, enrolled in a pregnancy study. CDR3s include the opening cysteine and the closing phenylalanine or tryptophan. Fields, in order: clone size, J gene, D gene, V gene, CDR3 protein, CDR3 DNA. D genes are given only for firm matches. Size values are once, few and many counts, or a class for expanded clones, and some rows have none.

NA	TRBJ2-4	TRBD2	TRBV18	CASSLTSGGNIQYF	TGTGCCAGCTCACTCACTAGCGGAGGAAACATTCAGTACTTC
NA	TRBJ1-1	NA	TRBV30	CAWGGGVSGWTEAFF	TGTGCCTGGGGGGGCGGCGTGTCGGGGTGGACTGAAGCTTTCTTT
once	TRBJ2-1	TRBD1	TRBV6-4	CASSPWDRGSYNEQFF	TGTGCCAGCAGCCCATGGGACAGGGGCTCCTACAATGAGCAGTTCTTC
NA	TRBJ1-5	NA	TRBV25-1	CASSDGGEGQPQHF	TGTGCCAGCAGTGACGGCGGGGAAGGTCAGCCCCAGCATTTT
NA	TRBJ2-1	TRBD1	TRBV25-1	CASSEYPGQGGNEQFF	TGTGCCAGCAGTGAATACCCGGGACAGGGAGGCAATGAGCAGTTCTTC
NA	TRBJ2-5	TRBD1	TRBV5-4	CASSLGVSGTGETQYF	TGTGCCAGCAGCTTGGGGGTATCCGGGACAGGGGAAACCCAGTACTTC
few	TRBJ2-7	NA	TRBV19	CASSLVGGSYEQYF	TGTGCCAGTAGTTTGGTGGGGGGCTCCTACGAGCAGTACTTC
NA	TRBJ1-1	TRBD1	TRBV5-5	CASSRPGQGIGNTEAFF	TGTGCCAGCAGCCGGCCGGGACAGGGTATAGGGAACACTGAAGCTTTCTTT
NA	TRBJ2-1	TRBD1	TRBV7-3	CASSRQGFGEQFF	TGTGCCAGCAGCCGACAGGGATTCGGTGAGCAGTTCTTC
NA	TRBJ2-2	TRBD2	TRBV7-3	CASSWTSGRGNTGELFF	TGTGCCAGCAGCTGGACTAGCGGGAGGGGGAACACCGGGGAGCTGTTTTTT
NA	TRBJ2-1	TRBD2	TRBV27	CASSTGTSGDNEQFF	TGTGCCAGCAGTACTGGGACTAGCGGCGACAATGAGCAGTTCTTC